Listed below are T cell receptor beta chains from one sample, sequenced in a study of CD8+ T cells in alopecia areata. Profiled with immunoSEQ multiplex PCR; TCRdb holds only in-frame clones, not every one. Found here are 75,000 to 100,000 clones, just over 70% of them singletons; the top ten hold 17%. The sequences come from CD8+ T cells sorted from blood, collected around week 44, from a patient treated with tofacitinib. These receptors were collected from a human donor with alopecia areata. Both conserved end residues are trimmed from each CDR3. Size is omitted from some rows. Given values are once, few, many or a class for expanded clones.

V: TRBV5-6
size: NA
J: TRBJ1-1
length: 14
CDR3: ASSLGVGERNTEAF

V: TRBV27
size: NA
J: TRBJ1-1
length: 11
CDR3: ASSFGSNTEAF

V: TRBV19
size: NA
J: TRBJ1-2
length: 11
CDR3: ASRDGRGDGYT

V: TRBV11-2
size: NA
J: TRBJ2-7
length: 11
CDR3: ASSLAGDPEQY

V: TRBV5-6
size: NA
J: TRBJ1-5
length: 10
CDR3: ASSFGNQPQH

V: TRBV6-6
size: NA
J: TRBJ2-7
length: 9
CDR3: ASRDVYEQY

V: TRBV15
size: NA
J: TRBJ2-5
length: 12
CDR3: ATSRELVGETQY

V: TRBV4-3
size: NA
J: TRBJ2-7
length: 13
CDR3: ASSLADSGSYEQY

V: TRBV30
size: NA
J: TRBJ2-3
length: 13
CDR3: AWSQTGGQGDTQY

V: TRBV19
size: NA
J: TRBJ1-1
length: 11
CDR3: ASSIRPGEEAF

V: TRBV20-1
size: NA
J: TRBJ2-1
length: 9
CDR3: SAPGGWEQF

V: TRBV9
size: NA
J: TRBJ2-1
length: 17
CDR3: ASSVASGGSRVGYNEQF

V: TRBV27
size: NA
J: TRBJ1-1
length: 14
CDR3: ASTSGAGGAFTEAF

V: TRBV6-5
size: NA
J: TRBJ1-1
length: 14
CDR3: ASSLGSRAPNTEAF

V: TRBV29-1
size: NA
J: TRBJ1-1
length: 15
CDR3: SVEPPDRGWLNTEAF

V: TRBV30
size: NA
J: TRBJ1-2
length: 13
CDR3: AWSVRAEANYGYT

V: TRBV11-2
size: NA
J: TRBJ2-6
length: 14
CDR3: ASSQDGSSGANVLT

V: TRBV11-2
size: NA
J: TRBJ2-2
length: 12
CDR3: ASSFGGDTGELF

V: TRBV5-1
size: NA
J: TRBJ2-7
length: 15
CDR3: ASSLETSGGSSYEQY

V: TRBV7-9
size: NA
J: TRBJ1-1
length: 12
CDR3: ASLPGIMNTEAF

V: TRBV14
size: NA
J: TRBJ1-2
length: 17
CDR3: ASSQVLVNAEGYQDGYT

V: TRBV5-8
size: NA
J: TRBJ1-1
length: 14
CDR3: ASSRGQGWSGTEAF

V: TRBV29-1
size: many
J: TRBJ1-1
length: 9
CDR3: SVTVGGEAF

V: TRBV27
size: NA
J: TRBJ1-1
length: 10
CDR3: ASRQGATEAF

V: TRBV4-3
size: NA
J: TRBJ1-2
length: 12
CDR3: ASSQDGPNYGYT

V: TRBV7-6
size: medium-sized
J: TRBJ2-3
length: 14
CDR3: ASSLRPSGGTDTQY

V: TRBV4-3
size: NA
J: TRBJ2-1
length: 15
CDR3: ASSQDFSGGSYNEQF

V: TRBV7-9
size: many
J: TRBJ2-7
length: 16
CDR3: ASSWDRDPTGEPTKQY

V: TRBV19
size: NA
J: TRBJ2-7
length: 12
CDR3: ASSTGWGVDEQY

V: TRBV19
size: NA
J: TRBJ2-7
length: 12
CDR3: ASSARGVVGEQY

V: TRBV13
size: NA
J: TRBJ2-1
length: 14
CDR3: ASSAYSGGAYNEQF

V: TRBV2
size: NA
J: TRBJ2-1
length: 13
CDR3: ATIPLRGTYNEQF

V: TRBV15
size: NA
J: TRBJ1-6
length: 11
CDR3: ATSSAGSSPLH

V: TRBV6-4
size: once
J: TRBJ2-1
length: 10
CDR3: ASRGQGNEQF